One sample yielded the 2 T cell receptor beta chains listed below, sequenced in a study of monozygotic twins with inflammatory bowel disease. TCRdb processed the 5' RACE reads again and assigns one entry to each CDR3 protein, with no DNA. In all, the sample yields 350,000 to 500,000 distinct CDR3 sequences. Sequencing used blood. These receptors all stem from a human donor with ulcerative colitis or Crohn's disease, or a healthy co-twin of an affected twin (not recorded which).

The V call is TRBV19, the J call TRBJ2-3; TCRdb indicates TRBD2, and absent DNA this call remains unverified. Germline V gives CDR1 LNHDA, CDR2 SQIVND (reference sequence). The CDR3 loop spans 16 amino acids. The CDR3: CASSTGTSGRGDTQYF.

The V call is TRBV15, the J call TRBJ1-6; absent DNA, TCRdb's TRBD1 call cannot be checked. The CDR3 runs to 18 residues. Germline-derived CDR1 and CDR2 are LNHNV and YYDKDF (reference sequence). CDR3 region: CATSRVWAGGLSDSPLHF. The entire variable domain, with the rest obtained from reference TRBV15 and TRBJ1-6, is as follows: DAMVIQNPRYQVTQFGKPVTLSCSQTLNHNVMYWYQQKSSQAPKLLFHYYDKDFNNEADTPDNFQSRRPNTSFCFLDIRSPGLGDTAMYLCATSRVWAGGLSDSPLHFGNGTRLTVT.